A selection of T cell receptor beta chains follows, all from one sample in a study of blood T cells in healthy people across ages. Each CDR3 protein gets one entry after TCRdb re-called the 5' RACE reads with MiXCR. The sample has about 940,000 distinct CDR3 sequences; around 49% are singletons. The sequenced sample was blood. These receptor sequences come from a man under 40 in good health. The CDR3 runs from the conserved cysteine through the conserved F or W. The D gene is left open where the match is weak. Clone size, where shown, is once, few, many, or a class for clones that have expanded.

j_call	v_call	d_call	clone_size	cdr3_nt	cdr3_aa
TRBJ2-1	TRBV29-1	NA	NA	TGCAGCGCTCCCGCCCCGGTGGGCAATGAGCAGTTCTTC	CSAPAPVGNEQFF
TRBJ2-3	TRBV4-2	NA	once	TGTGCCAGCAGCCAGCGAGCGGCGGGGATCACAGATACGCAGTATTTT	CASSQRAAGITDTQYF
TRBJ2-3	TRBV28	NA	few	TGTGCCAGCAGTTTTGGCAGAACGCAGTATTTT	CASSFGRTQYF
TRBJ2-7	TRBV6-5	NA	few	TGTGCCAGCAGTTACCAGGGGACGGACTACGAGCAGTACTTC	CASSYQGTDYEQYF
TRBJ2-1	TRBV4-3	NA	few	TGCGCCAGCAGCCAAGAGACGGACGAGCAGTTCTTC	CASSQETDEQFF
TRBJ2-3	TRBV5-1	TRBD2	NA	TGCGCCAGCAGACGAGCTGCGGGGGTCACAGATACGCAGTATTTT	CASRRAAGVTDTQYF
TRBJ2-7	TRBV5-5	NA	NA	TGTGCCAGCAGCAGCAGTCGGCCCCCCTACGAGCAGTACTTC	CASSSSRPPYEQYF
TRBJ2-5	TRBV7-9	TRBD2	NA	TGTGCCAGCAGCTGGACTAGCGGGAGTGTCTACAATGAGCAGTACTTC	CASSWTSGSVYNEQYF
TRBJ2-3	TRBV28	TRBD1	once	TGTGCCAGCAGTTCGAGGGACAGCGTCCTACTCGATGATACGCAGTATTTT	CASSSRDSVLLDDTQYF
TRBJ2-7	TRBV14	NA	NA	TGTGCCAGCAGCCAAGTGAAAAGGGCCCCGTACGAGCAGTACTTC	CASSQVKRAPYEQYF
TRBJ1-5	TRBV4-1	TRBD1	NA	TGCGCCAGCAGCCTAGGACAGGGGGCTACGGTTGATCAGCCCCAGCATTTT	CASSLGQGATVDQPQHF
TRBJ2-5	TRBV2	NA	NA	TGTGCCAGCGAGAATAGCGCGAAAGAGACCCAGTACTTC	CASENSAKETQYF
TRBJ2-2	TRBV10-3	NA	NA	TGTGCCATCATGCCGCACGGGGAGAACACCGGGGAGCTGTTTTTT	CAIMPHGENTGELFF
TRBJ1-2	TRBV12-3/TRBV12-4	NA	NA	TGTGCCAGCAGTTTCTCAAGGGACTCTGGCTACACCTTC	CASSFSRDSGYTF
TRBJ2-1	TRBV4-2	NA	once	TGTGCCAGCAGCCGAAACTACAATGAGCAGTTCTTC	CASSRNYNEQFF
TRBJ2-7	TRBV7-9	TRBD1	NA	TGTGCCAGCATCTCGCAGGGGGACGAGCAGTACTTC	CASISQGDEQYF
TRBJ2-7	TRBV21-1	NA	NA	TGTGCCAGCAGCAAAGTGGGGACTCCCCTATTCTACGAGCAGTACTTC	CASSKVGTPLFYEQYF
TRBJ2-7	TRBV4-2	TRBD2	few	TGTGCCAGCAGCCGCCCGGGACTAGCCGGCGAGCAGTACTTC	CASSRPGLAGEQYF
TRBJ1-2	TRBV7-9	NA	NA	TGTGCCAGCAGTTCAGGGTCTAGCTACACCTTC	CASSSGSSYTF
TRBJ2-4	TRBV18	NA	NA	TGTGCCAGCTCCCTCCCAGGCCCTGGAGCCAAAAACATTCAGTACTTC	CASSLPGPGAKNIQYF
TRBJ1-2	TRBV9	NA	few	TGTGCCAGCAGCGAAGGAAGTGGGGGGGCGCGCGATGGCTACACCTTC	CASSEGSGGARDGYTF
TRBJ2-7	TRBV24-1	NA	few	TGTGCCACCAGTGATAGAAGGGGGACGGTCTACGAGCAGTACTTC	CATSDRRGTVYEQYF
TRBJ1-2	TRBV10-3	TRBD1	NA	TGTGCCATCAGTGGAGAGGGGGCGAGAGGCTACACCTTC	CAISGEGARGYTF
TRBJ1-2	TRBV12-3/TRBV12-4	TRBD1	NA	TGTGCCAGCAGTTCGACAGGGGGCGCTTATGGCTACACCTTC	CASSSTGGAYGYTF
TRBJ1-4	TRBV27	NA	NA	TGTGCCAGCAGGGCGGGACACGTTGAAAAACTGTTTTTT	CASRAGHVEKLFF
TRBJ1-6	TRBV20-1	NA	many	TGCAGTGCTACTTCAGGGCCCAGCTCCTATAATTCACCCCTCCACTTT	CSATSGPSSYNSPLHF
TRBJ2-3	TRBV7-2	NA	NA	TGTGCCAGCAGCTTAGGGCCTAGCTCCCCAGATACGCAGTATTTT	CASSLGPSSPDTQYF
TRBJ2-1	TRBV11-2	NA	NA	TGTGCCAGCGCTAATATGGGGAATGAGCAGTTCTTC	CASANMGNEQFF
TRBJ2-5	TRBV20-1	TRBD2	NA	TGCAGTGCTAGGGGAATAGCGGGGGGCTTCCAAGAGACCCAGTACTTC	CSARGIAGGFQETQYF
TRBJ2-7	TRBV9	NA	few	TGTGCCAGCAGCGTAGCTGGGCAGTCTTCGAATGAGCAGTACTTC	CASSVAGQSSNEQYF
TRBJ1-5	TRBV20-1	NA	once	TGCAGTGCTAGAGAACAGCGCCTCAGGGGGCCCCAGCATTTT	CSAREQRLRGPQHF
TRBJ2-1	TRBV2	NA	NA	TGTGCCAGCAGTGAAGCGAACGGGCGCTCCCACAATGAGCAGTTCTTC	CASSEANGRSHNEQFF
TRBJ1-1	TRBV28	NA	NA	TGTGCCAGCAGCCCGCCAGGTTTGGGCAGGGTGAGGGCTTTCTTT	CASSPPGLGRVRAFF
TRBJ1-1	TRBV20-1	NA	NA	TGCAGTGCTAGGAGGGGCATGAACACTGAAGCTTTCTTT	CSARRGMNTEAFF
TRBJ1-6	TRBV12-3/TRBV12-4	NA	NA	TGTGCCAGCAGTTTACGGACCAATAGTTCACCCCTCCACTTT	CASSLRTNSSPLHF
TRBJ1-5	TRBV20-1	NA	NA	TGCAGTGCTAGTCCCACGAGTGGGGGAGGACAGCCCCAGCATTTT	CSASPTSGGGQPQHF
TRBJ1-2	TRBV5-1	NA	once	TGCGCCAGCAGTAGGGACGATAACTATGGCTACACCTTC	CASSRDDNYGYTF
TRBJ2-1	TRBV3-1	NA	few	TGTGCCAGCAGCTCCGAGGGAATGTTGGGGTCCAATGAGCAGTTCTTC	CASSSEGMLGSNEQFF
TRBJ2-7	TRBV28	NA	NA	TGTGCCAGCAGTCTACCCCTGGGGGGTTTGGGTTCCTACAATGAGCAGTACTTC	CASSLPLGGLGSYNEQYF
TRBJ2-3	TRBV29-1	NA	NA	TGCAGCGTTGTGGACAGACCCACAGATACGCAGTATTTT	CSVVDRPTDTQYF
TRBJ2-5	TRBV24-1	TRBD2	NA	TGTGCCACCAGTGGGGGGGGAGCTCAAGAGACCCAGTACTTC	CATSGGGAQETQYF
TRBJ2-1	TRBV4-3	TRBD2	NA	TGCGCCAGCAGCCAAGATCGGAGCGGGGGCTCCTACAATGAGCAGTTCTTC	CASSQDRSGGSYNEQFF
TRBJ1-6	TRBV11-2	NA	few	TGTGCCAGCAGCGCCCAGGAGAAGGGGAGTTCACCCCTCCACTTT	CASSAQEKGSSPLHF
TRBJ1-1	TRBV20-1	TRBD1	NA	TGCAGTGCCCCCGGGACAGTCACTGAAGCTTTCTTT	CSAPGTVTEAFF
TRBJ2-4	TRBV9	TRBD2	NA	TGTGCCAGCAGCCCCGGGACTAGCGCCAAAAACATTCAGTACTTC	CASSPGTSAKNIQYF
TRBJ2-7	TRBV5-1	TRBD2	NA	TGCGCCAGCAGCTTGGGGGGGGGAGGGTCCTACAATGAGCAGTACTTC	CASSLGGGGSYNEQYF
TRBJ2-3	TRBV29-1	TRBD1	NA	TGCAGCGTCTCGGGACAGTACACAGATACGCAGTATTTT	CSVSGQYTDTQYF
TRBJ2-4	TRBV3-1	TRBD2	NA	TGTGCCAGCCAGACTAGCGGGGGGGCATACATTCAGTACTTC	CASQTSGGAYIQYF
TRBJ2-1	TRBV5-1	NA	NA	TGCGCCAGCAGCGACCGGGACCGGTATAATGAGCAGTTCTTC	CASSDRDRYNEQFF
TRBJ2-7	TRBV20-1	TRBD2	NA	TGCAGTGCTAGTCCGAGGACTAGCGGGTACGAGCAGTACTTC	CSASPRTSGYEQYF
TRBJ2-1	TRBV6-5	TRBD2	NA	TGTGCCAGCAGTCTCGGGACTAGCGGAGCCCACAATGAGCAGTTCTTC	CASSLGTSGAHNEQFF
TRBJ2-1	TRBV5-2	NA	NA	TGTGCCAGCAGCTTGACCCGAGACGGAAGCTCCTACAATGAGCAGTTCTTC	CASSLTRDGSSYNEQFF
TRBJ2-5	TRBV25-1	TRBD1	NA	TGTGCCAGCAGTAAACATGAGACAGGGGTCGGTGAGACCCAGTACTTC	CASSKHETGVGETQYF